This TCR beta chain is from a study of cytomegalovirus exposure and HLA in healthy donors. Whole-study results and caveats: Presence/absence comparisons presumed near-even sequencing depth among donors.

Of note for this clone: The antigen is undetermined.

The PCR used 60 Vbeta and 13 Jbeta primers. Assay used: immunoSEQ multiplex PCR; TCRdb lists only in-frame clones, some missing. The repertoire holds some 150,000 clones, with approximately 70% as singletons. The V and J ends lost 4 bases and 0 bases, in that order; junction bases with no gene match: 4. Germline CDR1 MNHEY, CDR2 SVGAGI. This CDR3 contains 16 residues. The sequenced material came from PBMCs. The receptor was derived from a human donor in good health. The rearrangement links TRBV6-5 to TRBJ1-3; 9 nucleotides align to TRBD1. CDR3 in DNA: TGTGCCAGCAGTTCCGGGACAGGGTACTCTGGAAACACCATATATTTT. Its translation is CASSSGTGYSGNTIYF.